This record looks at one T cell receptor beta chain sequence and its context. This clonotype showed up many times. Its antigen is still unknown. It has no much larger one-base neighbor in the sample; base qualities were not kept. Deletion took 5 bases off V and 6 bases off J, with a span of 5 bases between the germline ends. The CDR3 numbers 11 residues from cysteine through phenylalanine. The only DNA kept is the CDR3, 33 bases in frame from the first base. For CDR1 and CDR2, the germline V gene lists MDHEN and SYDVKM. What this sample's time point label stands for: longitudinal time-point 1 (baseline). Healthy controls were blood bank volunteers in Maryland, USA. Libraries from unsorted PBMCs were made from 2 million PBMCs kept in RNAlater at -80 degrees C until RNA extraction. Peripheral blood was subjected to Ficoll-Hypaque density gradient centrifugation to isolate PBMCs, which were then cryopreserved in liquid nitrogen.

The data derive from a study of neurological immune-mediated disorders (dated by TCRdb to between 2018 and 2021). Regarding the complete study: Peripheral blood TCR-beta repertoires from HTLV-I-associated myelopathy (HAM/TSP) patients, multiple sclerosis patients and healthy controls were compared by UMI-based sequencing. The roughly 110 TCR-beta libraries covered PBMC samples along with longitudinal samples, technical triplicates, and paired sorted CD4+ and CD8+ T-cell subsets. Longitudinal HAM/TSP donors and healthy donors each had 3 time-points at intervals of about 3-45 months. Of the 68 subjects in the cohort, around 14 were HAM/TSP patients, roughly 35 were multiple sclerosis patients, and about 20 were healthy controls. The full study reports these points: Across subjects, expanded clones never shared an identical CDR3 amino acid sequence, which suggests that the TCR-beta repertoires in every group were private. TCR clonal expansion was highest in HAM/TSP patients and lowest in MS patients, with MS patients falling below even healthy controls.

cDNA was synthesized by template-switch 5'RACE using a primer carrying a 10-nucleotide random unique molecular identifier by which each TCR transcript was tagged. Each sequencing run produced over 200 million TCR-beta sequences covering 15-18 subjects. Total RNA was extracted with the RNeasy kit. The KAPA Real-time Library Amplification kit was used to amplify TCR-beta VDJ regions with primers for the TCR constant region and the 5'RACE anchor. Sample indexes and Illumina adaptors were added in a first PCR, and a second PCR then increased library yield. After purification with Ampure beads, the TCR product of roughly 650 bp was size-selected on a 2% E-gel SizeSelection system. Library quality was checked on a Bioanalyzer, concentration was measured with Qubit, and libraries were quantified with the Kapa Library Quantification kit before pooling. An Illumina HiSeq 2500 sequenced the libraries paired-end 2 x 150 bp. To increase sequence diversity, about 25-31% phiX was spiked into each library pool. In the authors' own workflow: Quality-filtered reads were processed with the UMI-based MiGEC pipeline, and over 75% of raw TCR sequences were removed by the MiGEC pipeline during error correction. IMGT germline references were used for aligning VDJ genes, and each clonotype was defined as a unique CDR3 amino acid sequence together with its V-J genes. Clonal expansion, Shannon diversity and CDR3 relatedness were evaluated with VDJtools (CalcPairwiseDistances, ClusterSamples), while phylogenetic trees were built in CLCbio workbench. Clones with at least 8 unique UMIs were defined as expanded, with this threshold being based on coefficient-of-variation modelling across technical triplicates. TCRdb reprocessed the public reads (quality trimming at Q25 with fastp, clone calling with MiXCR) and kept in-frame beta chains. CDR3 protein sequences are deduplicated, and each keeps its most common genes and DNA. The V and J calls follow TCRdb's processing rather than the paper's. This sample comprises around 76,000 distinct CDR3 sequences, 10% of them detected only once. Clones ranked in the top ten supply 8.5% to 10% of the sample.

The TCR comes from a young man in good health. The sample comprised PBMCs. The rearranged segments are TRBV28 and TRBJ1-5, with the identity of the D gene unclear. CDR3 region: CASSDSQPQHF. The sequenced DNA: TGTGCCAGCAGTGATAGTCAGCCCCAGCATTTT. The CDR3 plus the reference TRBV28 and TRBJ1-5 genes for the other parts give the full variable domain: DVKVTQSSRYLVKRTGEKVFLECVQDMDHENMFWYRQDPGLGLRLIYFSYDVKMKEKGDIPEGYSVSREKKERFSLILESASTNQTSMYLCASSDSQPQHFGDGTRLSIL.